The rows below give T cell receptor beta chains drawn from one sample of a study of T cells after yellow fever vaccination. TCRdb used MiXCR to reprocess the 5' RACE reads, holding one entry per CDR3 protein. The sample includes 110,000 or so distinct CDR3 sequences, 5.5% to 8% of them seen just once. Sequenced material: CD4+ T cells sorted from PBMCs, taken roughly 47 days after the first yellow fever vaccination. These receptors came from a man aged 18 to 29 who received the YFV17D yellow fever vaccine. Each CDR3 is given without its conserved first and last residue.

V,J,CDR3
TRBV4-2,TRBJ2-7,ASSLRGGRLIDDEQY
TRBV21-1,TRBJ2-3,ASSKGLAESTDTQY
TRBV20-1,TRBJ1-1,SAREMDRLSTEAF
TRBV5-1,TRBJ2-2,ASSLVGSGELF
TRBV2,TRBJ1-4,ASSRDIQAKLF
TRBV7-2,TRBJ2-3,ASRKYITRWADTQY
TRBV12-3/TRBV12-4,TRBJ1-2,ASSYPRGYGYT
TRBV5-1,TRBJ2-5,ASSLGGGLQETQY
TRBV5-1,TRBJ1-4,ASSLGDRGKLF
TRBV12-3/TRBV12-4,TRBJ2-7,ASSSPSPGYYEQY
TRBV7-9,TRBJ1-2,ASGSNGYT
TRBV12-3/TRBV12-4,TRBJ1-2,ASRSSGGYGYT
TRBV6-6,TRBJ1-1,ASSYDLGGGDTEAF
TRBV5-1,TRBJ1-1,ASSRGVGTEAF
TRBV20-1,TRBJ1-1,SASSDSITEAF
TRBV7-9,TRBJ1-5,ASSLRRGQPQH
TRBV4-1,TRBJ1-2,ASSQVFEGGYT
TRBV20-1,TRBJ2-2,SARQAGMMNTGELF
TRBV20-1,TRBJ2-2,SASSQPGELF
TRBV4-2,TRBJ2-1,ASSHKGGLAGDGPDEQF
TRBV10-3,TRBJ2-1,AISASGTAYPEQF
TRBV18,TRBJ2-3,ASSRGADTQY
TRBV6-1,TRBJ2-2,ASTELFTGELF
TRBV7-2,TRBJ2-7,ASSRDIGTAEQY
TRBV18,TRBJ1-1,ASSAVAWGGV
TRBV7-2,TRBJ1-2,ASCPSPAGGYGYT
TRBV5-4,TRBJ1-2,ASSPPGKSYGYT
TRBV4-2,TRBJ1-2,ASSQGPGGGYT
TRBV7-2,TRBJ1-2,ASSYSTGENYGYT
TRBV4-1,TRBJ1-6,ASSQDPQGLRALH
TRBV12-3/TRBV12-4,TRBJ1-2,ASSIQGNYGYT
TRBV18,TRBJ2-7,ASSPRRENYEQY